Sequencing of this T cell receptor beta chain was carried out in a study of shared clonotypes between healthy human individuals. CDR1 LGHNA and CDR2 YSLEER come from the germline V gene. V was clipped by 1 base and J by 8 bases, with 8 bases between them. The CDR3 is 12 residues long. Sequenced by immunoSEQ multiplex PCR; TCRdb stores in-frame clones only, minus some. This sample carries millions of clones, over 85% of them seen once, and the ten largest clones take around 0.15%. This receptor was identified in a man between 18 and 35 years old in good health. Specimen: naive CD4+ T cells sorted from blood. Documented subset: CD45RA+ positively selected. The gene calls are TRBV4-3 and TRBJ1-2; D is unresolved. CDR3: CASSQVGDGYTF. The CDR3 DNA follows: TGCGCCAGCAGCCAAGTAGGAGACGGCTACACCTTC.